The clone carrying this TCR beta chain has more than one count but fewer than ten. Its antigen remains unknown. The data originate from a study of response to subunit inactivated influenza vaccine. In TCRdb, the RT-PCR reads were re-called with MiXCR into one record per CDR3 protein. The table lists over 650,000 distinct CDR3 sequences, approximately 17% of them singletons. Germline CDR1 reads SQVTM; CDR2 reads ANQGSEA. The CDR3 consists of 15 residues. Unmatched junction bases numbered 7, after V lost 6 bases and J lost 4 bases. The study, taken as a whole, reports: After each seasonal influenza vaccination, few new T cells are recruited, the authors suggested.

The receptor comes from a man in his fifties or sixties who received an inactivated influenza vaccine. The specimen comprised PBMCs from blood, sampled 4 to 6 days after vaccination. The rearrangement uses TRBV29-1 and TRBJ2-3; 13 bases line up with TRBD2. The CDR3 spells CSVDGLAGVSDTQYF. CDR3 nucleotides: TGCAGCGTCGACGGACTAGCGGGAGTTTCAGATACGCAGTATTTT.